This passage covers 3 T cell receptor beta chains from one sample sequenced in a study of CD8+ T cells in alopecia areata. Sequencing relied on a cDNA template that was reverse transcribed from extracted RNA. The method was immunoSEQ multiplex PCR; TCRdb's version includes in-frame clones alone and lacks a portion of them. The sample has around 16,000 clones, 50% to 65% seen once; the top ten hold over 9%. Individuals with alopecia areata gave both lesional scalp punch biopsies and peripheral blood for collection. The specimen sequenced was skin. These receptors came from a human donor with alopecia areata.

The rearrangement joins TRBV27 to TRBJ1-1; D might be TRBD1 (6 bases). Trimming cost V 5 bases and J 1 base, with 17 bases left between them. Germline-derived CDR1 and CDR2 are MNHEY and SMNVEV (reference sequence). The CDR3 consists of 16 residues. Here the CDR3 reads CASSPDYRDSNTEAFF. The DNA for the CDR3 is TGTGCCAGCAGTCCAGATTACAGGGATTCGAACACTGAAGCTTTCTTT.

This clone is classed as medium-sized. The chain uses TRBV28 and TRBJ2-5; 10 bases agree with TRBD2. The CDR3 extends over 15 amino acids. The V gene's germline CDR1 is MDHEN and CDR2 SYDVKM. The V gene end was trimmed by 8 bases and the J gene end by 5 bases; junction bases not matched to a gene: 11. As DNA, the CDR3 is TGTGCCAGCCGTCGGAGTAGCGGGAGGCGGGAGACCCAGTACTTC. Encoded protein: CASRRSSGRRETQYF. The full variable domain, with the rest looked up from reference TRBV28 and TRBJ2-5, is DVKVTQSSRYLVKRTGEKVFLECVQDMDHENMFWYRQDPGLGLRLIYFSYDVKMKEKGDIPEGYSVSREKKERFSLILESASTNQTSMYLCASRRSSGRRETQYFGPGTRLLVL.

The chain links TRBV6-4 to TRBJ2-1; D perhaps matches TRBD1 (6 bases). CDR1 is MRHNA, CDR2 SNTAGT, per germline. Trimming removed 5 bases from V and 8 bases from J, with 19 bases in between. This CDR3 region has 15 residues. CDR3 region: CASSPVPPGVDEQFF. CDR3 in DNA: TGTGCCAGCAGTCCCGTCCCGCCAGGGGTGGATGAGCAGTTCTTC.